A single T cell receptor beta chain is shown here with its context. This clone appeared a single time. The antigen it binds to is not known. No much larger clone is present one base from it, and per-base qualities are unavailable. To sequence the TCRbeta CDR3 region, genomic DNA was isolated from the sorted cells. The immunoSEQ Assay was used to sequence the TCRbeta CDR3 regions. Held by TCRdb, this immuneACCESS table contains in-frame sequences only and omits some clones. Under half of the omission traces to an unresolved V gene where checked; the cause of the rest is unknown. Present in this sample are around 40,000 clones, roughly 82% of which were seen just once. Over 12% of the sample rests with the top ten. Patients with autoimmune disease history or receiving systemic immunosuppression were excluded from the trial. Peripheral blood for TCR sequencing was drawn from every dose cohort at baseline, at cycle 4 day 1 and at cycle 7 day 1. The samples were taken from a phase I, first-in-human, multicenter, open-label dose-escalation trial of ivuxolimab. Adults with locally advanced or metastatic melanoma, renal cell carcinoma, hepatocellular carcinoma or head and neck squamous cell carcinoma were enrolled in the trial. Before TCR sequencing, CD4+ T cells and CD8+ T cells were sorted from peripheral blood as separate populations.

The data originate from a study of OX40 agonist ivuxolimab in advanced cancers. Describing the broader study: Ivuxolimab, which targeted the costimulatory receptor OX40 (CD134), was an agonistic, fully human IgG2 monoclonal antibody. Intravenous ivuxolimab was administered to patients every 2 weeks at six dose levels: 0.01, 0.1, 0.3, 1.5, 3 and 10 mg/kg. Of the approximately 54 patients in dose escalation, 19 had hepatocellular carcinoma, approximately 15 had melanoma, 9 had renal cell carcinoma and 9 had head and neck cancer. The dose-escalation cohort was roughly 87% male with a mean age of about 65 years, ranging from about 20 to 85. Patients were allowed to have had prior anti-PD-1, anti-PD-L1 or anti-CTLA-4 therapy, and approximately 40% of the dose-escalation patients had been treated with checkpoint inhibitors. Partial responses occurred in three dose-escalation patients, of whom one had hepatocellular carcinoma and two had cutaneous melanoma. The point of sequencing TCRbeta in the periphery was to test whether ivuxolimab changed TCR sequence diversity and drove clonal T-cell expansion. The paper describes the monotherapy dose-escalation part (N ≈ 52 patients) of the phase I trial of ivuxolimab.

Inclusive of the bounding cysteine and phenylalanine, the CDR3 is 14 residues long. CDR3 DNA is the only sequence kept; it has 42 bases, read in frame from the first base. From V the trimming removes 7 bases and from J it removes 4 bases, while the gene matches leave 6 bases of the junction unaccounted for. The CDR1 and CDR2 encoded by the germline V gene (reference sequence) are LNHDA and SQIVND. Overall study outcomes, separate from this receptor: In the 0.1-3.0 mg/kg groups, partial responders were among the patients with the lowest normalized peripheral clonal expansion, particularly in CD8+ T cells. Antigen specificity was not determined for the clonally expanded peripheral T cells. At doses of 0.1 to 3.0 mg/kg, clonal expansion of both CD4+ and CD8+ T cells in blood was seen between baseline and week 6. Low levels of normalized T-cell clonal expansion were also seen in some patients who did not respond. After ivuxolimab, expanded clones were on average more numerous among CD8+ T cells than among CD4+ T cells.

The clonotype comes from an adult with an advanced solid tumor such as melanoma, head and neck, liver or kidney cancer. Specimen: CD4+ or CD8+ T cells sorted from blood, collected in a trial of the OX40 agonist ivuxolimab. This sequence uses TRBV19 and TRBJ2-7; 11 middle bases align to TRBD1. CDR3 region: CASTKGTGGYEQYF. The nucleotide sequence is given as TGTGCCAGTACCAAAGGGACAGGGGGATACGAGCAGTACTTC.